This passage covers 15 T cell receptor beta chains from one sample sequenced in a study of CD8+ T cells in alopecia areata. Extraction and reverse transcription of RNA yielded cDNA as the sequencing template. Method: immunoSEQ multiplex PCR; TCRdb's copy keeps in-frame clones and lacks some. The top ten hold around 20% of the sample, which has 100,000 to 150,000 clones, roughly 50% seen once. Sequencing was performed on CD8+ T cells sorted from blood, taken at week 0. Every receptor here comes from a human donor with alopecia areata.

The chain couples TRBV5-6 to TRBJ2-1; a possible D gene is TRBD2 (5 bases). This CDR3 spans 11 amino acids. The germline CDR1 and CDR2 sequences are SGHDT and YYEEEE. V was trimmed by 0 bases and J by 10 bases, leaving 5 bases between them. CDR3 sequence reads: CASSLGLEQFF. The CDR3 bases are TGTGCCAGCAGCTTGGGACTAGAGCAGTTCTTC.

This clone has only a few counts. This rearrangement joins TRBV9 to TRBJ1-5, with TRBD1 identical over 7 bases. Germline loops: CDR1 SGDLS, CDR2 YYNGEE. The CDR3 is 14 residues long. Trimming at V came to 7 bases and at J to 3 bases, leaving 7 bases not matched to a gene. The CDR3 DNA reads TGTGCCAGCGACAGGGAGGGAAACAATCAGCCCCAGCATTTT. The encoded protein is CASDREGNNQPQHF.

CDR3 coding DNA: TGTGCCAGCAGCCCTGGGGGCTACGAGCAGTACTTC. Amino acid sequence: CASSPGGYEQYF. The chain joins TRBV27 to TRBJ2-7; the D call may be TRBD1 or TRBD2 (5 bases each). In germline, CDR1 is MNHEY, CDR2 SMNVEV (reference sequence). V lost 6 bases to trimming and J lost 3 bases, with 9 bases between them. The CDR3 contains 12 residues.

This clone occurred a few times. This same CDR3 is encoded by further DNA sequences in the sample. The chain uses TRBV29-1 and TRBJ1-5, with a weak D call TRBD1 (5 bases). Germline CDR1 is SQVTM and CDR2 is ANQGSEA. The V and J ends lost 6 bases and 7 bases respectively, with 13 bases between them. CDR3 length equals 12 residues. CDR3 sequence: CSVGQGRQPQHF. CDR3 nucleotide sequence: TGCAGCGTGGGGCAGGGCAGGCAGCCCCAGCATTTT.

V usage is TRBV27 and J usage is TRBJ1-5; 8 nucleotides agree with TRBD1. This CDR3 spans 17 amino acids. After removal of 3 bases from V and 4 bases from J, the junction contained 11 bases not matched to a gene. Germline CDR1 and CDR2: MNHEY and SMNVEV (reference sequence). This CDR3 is CASSFRDRSPLNQPQHF. The CDR3 nucleotides read TGTGCCAGCAGTTTTCGGGACAGGTCCCCACTTAATCAGCCCCAGCATTTT.

The chain uses TRBV13 and TRBJ2-1; a possible D gene is TRBD1 (5 bases). This CDR3 comprises 15 residues. Trimming pared 0 bases from V and 3 bases from J, leaving 9 bases between. CDR1 is PRHDT and CDR2 is FYEKMQ in the germline V gene (reference sequence). Here the CDR3 DNA reads TGTGCCAGCAGCTTAGGTCAGGGCTACTACAATGAGCAGTTCTTC. Residues: CASSLGQGYYNEQFF. The whole variable domain, remainder taken from reference TRBV13 and TRBJ2-1, is AAGVIQSPRHLIKEKRETATLKCYPIPRHDTVYWYQQGPGQDPQFLISFYEKMQSDKGSIPDRFSAQQFSDYHSELNMSSLELGDSALYFCASSLGQGYYNEQFFGPGTRLTVL.

This clone was counted between two and nine times. The genes are TRBV11-2 and TRBJ2-7, with a tentative D call TRBD2 (6 bases). CDR1 is SGHAT and CDR2 is FQNNGV in the germline V gene. Trimming pared 3 bases from V and 6 bases from J, leaving 9 bases between. This CDR3 is 12 amino acids long. Written as DNA, the CDR3 is TGTGCCAGCAGCTTGGGGAGGCGCGAGCAGTACTTC. Translated: CASSLGRREQYF.

This clone has a handful of counts. The chain recombines TRBV2 with TRBJ2-5; D remains unclear. Trimming took off 3 bases at V and 1 base at J, with 6 bases between the two ends. Germline V lookup: CDR1 SNHLY, CDR2 FYNNEI. The CDR3 runs to 13 residues. The CDR3 loop reads CASSENTQETQYF. In nucleotides, the CDR3 is TGTGCCAGCAGTGAGAACACCCAAGAGACCCAGTACTTC.

V usage is TRBV10-2 and J usage is TRBJ1-1, with TRBD1 matching 7 bases. The ends lost 6 bases at V and 7 bases at J; junction bases unmatched: 5. Per the germline V gene, CDR1 is WSHSY and CDR2 is SAAADI. This CDR3 comprises 12 residues. CDR3 in amino acids: CASSPGQLEAFF. CDR3 sequence (DNA): TGCGCCAGCAGCCCGGGACAGCTTGAAGCTTTCTTT.

The chain carries TRBV7-9 and TRBJ2-7; tentatively, D is TRBD1 (6 bases). Between the trimmed V and J ends, which lost 5 bases and 4 bases, there was a span of 15 bases. Germline V gives CDR1 SEHNR, CDR2 FQNEAQ (reference sequence). The CDR3 loop spans 14 amino acids. DNA for the CDR3: TGTGCCAGCAGCGGTTTGACAGGAGTATACGAGCAGTACTTC. As protein: CASSGLTGVYEQYF.

This clone was seen more than once but under ten times. V is TRBV7-2 and J is TRBJ2-3; TRBD2 matches 12 bases. Germline trimming cut 5 bases from V and 7 bases from J; bases unmatched to any gene: 10. CDR1 SGHTA and CDR2 FQGNSA come from the germline V gene. The CDR3 runs to 16 residues. The CDR3 DNA follows: TGTGCCAGCAGCCTGGGACTAGCGGGCTCTGGTTATACGCAGTATTTT. Its protein is CASSLGLAGSGYTQYF.

The table lists this clone with a few counts. This chain joins TRBV9 and TRBJ1-2; a weak D match, TRBD1 (6 bases). The V end lost 3 bases, the J end lost 8 bases, and 11 bases lay between the germline ends. Germline V gives CDR1 SGDLS, CDR2 YYNGEE. The CDR3 is 12 residues long. The CDR3 is CASSEGGPGYTF. CDR3 in DNA: TGTGCCAGCAGCGAAGGGGGGCCCGGCTACACCTTC.

The genes are TRBV7-9 and TRBJ2-5; D is undetermined. V lost 5 bases, J lost 4 bases, and 17 bases lay in between. Germline V gene lookup returns CDR1 SEHNR and CDR2 FQNEAQ (reference sequence). The CDR3 has 15 residues. The CDR3 loop reads CASSGVGAERETQYF. CDR3 nucleotides: TGTGCCAGCAGCGGCGTGGGTGCAGAACGAGAGACCCAGTACTTC.

V usage is TRBV7-8 and J usage is TRBJ2-1, with 9 bases that match TRBD2. The CDR3 has 15 residues. The J segment lost 8 bases and the V segment lost 5 bases, leaving 10 bases of the junction unmatched. Per germline, CDR1 SGHVS and CDR2 FQNEAQ. CDR3 amino acids: CASSAPNGLAHEQFF. Written as DNA, the CDR3 is TGTGCCAGCAGCGCCCCTAACGGACTAGCGCATGAGCAGTTCTTC.

The V gene is TRBV7-8, the J gene TRBJ2-1; 7 bases are a match to TRBD1. The V gene's germline CDR1 is SGHVS and CDR2 FQNEAQ. V shed 4 bases and J 13 bases; nucleotides not matched to a gene: 4. The CDR3 contains 11 residues. CDR3 region: CASSSRQGQFF. DNA for the CDR3: TGTGCCAGCAGCTCCCGACAGGGACAGTTCTTC.